A selection of T cell receptor beta chains follows, all from one sample in a study of shared clonotypes between healthy human individuals. Some clones are missing from TCRdb's copy, which holds only in-frame ones; the method was immunoSEQ multiplex PCR. The repertoire holds a few million clones, with around nine tenths as singletons. The sequencing input was naive CD4+ T cells sorted from blood. The receptors come from a man between 18 and 29 years old in good health. Both conserved end residues are part of each CDR3. D genes are given only for firm matches. Clone size is given for some rows only: seen once, a few or many times, or a class if the clone is expanded.

V: TRBV5-1
D: -
J: TRBJ2-6
size: -
length: 16
CDR3: CASSLVPGTGANVLTF
DNA: TGCGCCAGCAGCTTGGTTCCGGGAACTGGGGCCAACGTCCTGACTTTC

V: TRBV4-1
D: -
J: TRBJ2-2
size: -
length: 15
CDR3: CASSHPGLNTGELFF
DNA: TGCGCCAGCAGCCACCCCGGACTGAACACCGGGGAGCTGTTTTTT

V: TRBV11-2
D: -
J: TRBJ2-3
size: -
length: 17
CDR3: CASSYEGGGRHPDTQYF
DNA: TGTGCCAGCAGCTATGAGGGAGGCGGACGGCACCCAGATACGCAGTATTTT

V: TRBV18
D: -
J: TRBJ1-4
size: -
length: 16
CDR3: CASSPVLGPNHEKLFF
DNA: TGTGCCAGCTCACCAGTGCTCGGGCCGAACCACGAAAAACTGTTTTTT

V: TRBV15
D: TRBD1
J: TRBJ1-2
size: -
length: 17
CDR3: CATSRGTGARIGYGYTF
DNA: TGTGCCACCAGTAGAGGGACAGGGGCCCGGATAGGCTATGGCTACACCTTC

V: TRBV6-5
D: -
J: TRBJ2-4
size: -
length: 15
CDR3: CASGPRGHRKNIQYF
DNA: TGTGCCAGCGGGCCCCGGGGGCACAGAAAAAACATTCAGTACTTC

V: TRBV27
D: TRBD2
J: TRBJ2-5
size: -
length: 17
CDR3: CASSLSTGGWARETQYF
DNA: TGTGCCAGCAGTTTATCGACGGGGGGGTGGGCTAGAGAGACCCAGTACTTC

V: TRBV7-2
D: TRBD1
J: TRBJ2-3
size: once
length: 14
CDR3: CASSLVGQLDTQYF
DNA: TGTGCCAGCAGCTTAGTGGGACAGCTAGATACGCAGTATTTT

V: TRBV19
D: TRBD1
J: TRBJ2-5
size: -
length: 15
CDR3: CASSIRTGGVETQYF
DNA: TGTGCCAGTAGTATCCGGACAGGGGGCGTGGAGACCCAGTACTTC

V: TRBV7-6
D: TRBD2
J: TRBJ2-1
size: -
length: 14
CDR3: CASSYLAEPNEQFF
DNA: TGTGCCAGCAGCTACCTAGCGGAACCTAATGAGCAGTTCTTC

V: TRBV15
D: -
J: TRBJ2-1
size: -
length: 15
CDR3: CATSTDWSSYNEQFF
DNA: TGTGCCACCAGCACGGACTGGAGCTCCTACAATGAGCAGTTCTTC

V: TRBV2
D: -
J: TRBJ2-2
size: -
length: 13
CDR3: CAKRQEGTGELFF
DNA: TGTGCCAAAAGACAGGAGGGCACCGGGGAGCTGTTTTTT

V: TRBV5-1
D: -
J: TRBJ1-6
size: once
length: 14
CDR3: CASSLDSHNSPLHF
DNA: TGCGCCAGCAGCTTGGACAGCCATAATTCACCCCTCCACTTT

V: TRBV30
D: -
J: TRBJ1-3
size: -
length: 14
CDR3: CAWTSTGAGNTIYF
DNA: TGTGCCTGGACTTCGACAGGAGCTGGAAACACCATATATTTT

V: TRBV5-1
D: -
J: TRBJ1-3
size: -
length: 13
CDR3: CASSLDGGNTIYF
DNA: TGCGCCAGCAGCTTGGATGGGGGAAACACCATATATTTT

V: TRBV6-5
D: -
J: TRBJ1-1
size: -
length: 14
CDR3: CASSYGEGNTEAFF
DNA: TGTGCCAGCAGTTATGGGGAGGGGAACACTGAAGCTTTCTTT

V: TRBV18
D: TRBD1
J: TRBJ2-7
size: -
length: 15
CDR3: CASSPTSGTGYEQYF
DNA: TGTGCCAGCTCACCAACTTCCGGGACAGGCTACGAGCAGTACTTC

V: TRBV30
D: -
J: TRBJ2-5
size: once
length: 13
CDR3: CAWSVGRRETQYF
DNA: TGTGCCTGGAGTGTGGGGAGGAGAGAGACCCAGTACTTC

V: TRBV6-4
D: -
J: TRBJ2-7
size: -
length: 18
CDR3: CASSDSGRLGGVCYEQYF
DNA: TGTGCCAGCAGTGACTCCGGCAGACTGGGCGGGGTGTGCTACGAGCAGTACTTC

V: TRBV2
D: -
J: TRBJ2-3
size: -
length: 15
CDR3: CASSVRQGTADTQYF
DNA: TGTGCCAGCAGTGTACGGCAGGGGACGGCAGATACGCAGTATTTT

V: TRBV19
D: TRBD1
J: TRBJ1-1
size: -
length: 12
CDR3: CARRTGGTEAFF
DNA: TGTGCCAGGCGGACAGGGGGCACTGAAGCTTTCTTT

V: TRBV6-5
D: -
J: TRBJ2-5
size: -
length: 11
CDR3: CASRRGETQYF
DNA: TGTGCCAGCCGGAGGGGCGAGACCCAGTACTTC

V: TRBV5-1
D: -
J: TRBJ2-7
size: -
length: 15
CDR3: CASSLAGVKDYEQYF
DNA: TGCGCCAGCAGCTTGGCGGGGGTAAAGGATTACGAGCAGTACTTC

V: TRBV7-2
D: TRBD1
J: TRBJ2-2
size: -
length: 15
CDR3: CASSRDRGGTGELFF
DNA: TGTGCCAGCAGCCGAGACAGGGGAGGCACCGGGGAGCTGTTTTTT

V: TRBV14
D: -
J: TRBJ2-1
size: -
length: 13
CDR3: CASSQGPSNEQFF
DNA: TGTGCCAGCAGCCAAGGTCCGAGCAACGAGCAGTTCTTC

V: TRBV5-6
D: TRBD2
J: TRBJ2-7
size: -
length: 15
CDR3: CASTPRFGGDDEQYF
DNA: TGTGCCAGCACCCCAAGGTTCGGGGGGGATGACGAGCAGTACTTC

V: TRBV7-9
D: TRBD2
J: TRBJ2-7
size: -
length: 14
CDR3: CASSFSGGTYEQYF
DNA: TGTGCCAGCAGCTTCAGCGGGGGCACCTACGAGCAGTACTTC

V: TRBV9
D: -
J: TRBJ2-5
size: -
length: 13
CDR3: CASSPGAQETQYF
DNA: TGTGCCAGCAGCCCCGGCGCTCAAGAGACCCAGTACTTC

V: TRBV6-5
D: -
J: TRBJ1-4
size: -
length: 13
CDR3: CASSPAKGEKLFF
DNA: TGTGCCAGCAGCCCGGCCAAAGGGGAAAAACTGTTTTTT

V: TRBV29-1
D: -
J: TRBJ1-2
size: -
length: 10
CDR3: CSVGQNGYTF
DNA: TGCAGCGTGGGTCAAAATGGCTACACCTTC

V: TRBV2
D: -
J: TRBJ2-5
size: -
length: 14
CDR3: CASSVTTGKETQYF
DNA: TGTGCCAGCAGTGTCACTACCGGGAAAGAGACCCAGTACTTC

V: TRBV11-2
D: -
J: TRBJ1-2
size: once
length: 11
CDR3: CASSSPAGYTF
DNA: TGTGCCAGCAGCTCCCCAGCTGGCTACACCTTC

V: TRBV5-1
D: -
J: TRBJ2-7
size: -
length: 14
CDR3: CASSPTMGVAEQYF
DNA: TGCGCCAGCAGCCCTACCATGGGTGTCGCGGAGCAGTACTTC

V: TRBV4-1
D: TRBD1
J: TRBJ1-1
size: few
length: 15
CDR3: CASSQVWTGSTEAFF
DNA: TGCGCCAGCAGCCAAGTGTGGACAGGGAGTACTGAAGCTTTCTTT

V: TRBV18
D: TRBD1
J: TRBJ2-7
size: -
length: 16
CDR3: CASSPLPGQSSYEQYF
DNA: TGTGCCAGCTCACCACTTCCGGGACAGTCCTCCTACGAGCAGTACTTC

V: TRBV2
D: -
J: TRBJ1-2
size: -
length: 13
CDR3: CASSLGGQLGYTF
DNA: TGTGCCAGCTCCTTGGGGGGTCAGCTTGGCTACACCTTC

V: TRBV28
D: TRBD1
J: TRBJ1-2
size: -
length: 13
CDR3: CASRLQGVYGYTF
DNA: TGTGCCAGCAGGTTACAGGGGGTCTATGGCTACACCTTC

V: TRBV7-2
D: TRBD1
J: TRBJ1-1
size: few
length: 15
CDR3: CASSFGTGRRTEAFF
DNA: TGTGCCAGCAGCTTCGGGACAGGACGGAGGACTGAAGCTTTCTTT

V: TRBV7-9
D: -
J: TRBJ2-2
size: -
length: 15
CDR3: CASTRSGVNTGELFF
DNA: TGTGCCAGCACCAGGAGTGGGGTGAACACCGGGGAGCTGTTTTTT

V: TRBV11-2
D: TRBD2
J: TRBJ2-1
size: -
length: 15
CDR3: CASRFTSGGNNEQFF
DNA: TGTGCCAGCAGATTTACTAGCGGGGGTAACAATGAGCAGTTCTTC

V: TRBV7-9
D: TRBD2
J: TRBJ2-2
size: -
length: 17
CDR3: CASSLGATSGNTGELFF
DNA: TGTGCCAGCAGCTTAGGAGCGACTAGCGGGAATACCGGGGAGCTGTTTTTT

V: TRBV9
D: TRBD1
J: TRBJ1-4
size: -
length: 16
CDR3: CASSADPPMTGGKLFF
DNA: TGTGCCAGCAGCGCCGACCCCCCCATGACAGGGGGCAAACTGTTTTTT

V: TRBV4-1
D: -
J: TRBJ2-7
size: once
length: 12
CDR3: CASSQDPNEQYF
DNA: TGCGCCAGCAGCCAAGATCCCAACGAGCAGTACTTC

V: TRBV30
D: -
J: TRBJ2-3
size: -
length: 15
CDR3: CAWSVYGGGTDTQYF
DNA: TGTGCCTGGAGTGTTTACGGCGGTGGCACAGATACGCAGTATTTT

V: TRBV7-7
D: -
J: TRBJ2-7
size: once
length: 15
CDR3: CASSEFPGPAYEQYF
DNA: TGTGCTAGCAGCGAATTTCCGGGGCCGGCCTACGAGCAGTACTTC

V: TRBV7-2
D: TRBD2
J: TRBJ2-7
size: -
length: 14
CDR3: CASSLAGSSYEQYF
DNA: TGTGCCAGCAGCCTAGCGGGGAGCTCCTACGAGCAGTACTTC

V: TRBV6-9
D: -
J: TRBJ1-5
size: -
length: 16
CDR3: CASSQVRDNSNQPQHF
DNA: TGTGCCAGCAGCCAAGTCCGGGACAATAGCAATCAGCCCCAGCATTTT

V: TRBV7-8
D: TRBD1
J: TRBJ2-2
size: -
length: 17
CDR3: CASSANLRDRGPGELFF
DNA: TGTGCCAGCAGCGCCAACCTCCGGGACAGGGGCCCCGGGGAGCTGTTTTTT

V: TRBV10-3
D: TRBD2
J: TRBJ2-3
size: once
length: 14
CDR3: CAIRGGLITDTQYF
DNA: TGTGCCATCCGGGGGGGCCTTATCACAGATACGCAGTATTTT